The present entry profiles one T cell receptor beta chain with its context. Its antigen is not known. The sample belongs to a study of shared clonotypes between healthy human individuals. General study results and limits: Non-shared clonotypes displayed generation probabilities falling below those of clonotypes present in all four donors.

CDR3 length equals 16 residues. V shed 2 bases and J 1 base; nucleotides not matched to a gene: 5. Per germline, CDR1 LNHDA and CDR2 SQIVND (reference sequence). Produced via immunoSEQ multiplex PCR; TCRdb's table is partial and in-frame only. The data hold roughly 2 million clones, with 95% observed a single time. The receptor's source is a man in his late teens or twenties in good health. This chain joins TRBV19 and TRBJ2-3; the match to TRBD2 covers 8 bases. Sequencing was done on a sample of naive CD4+ T cells sorted from blood. Documented subset: CD45RA+ positively selected. CDR3: CASSITSGRRTDTQYF. DNA for the CDR3: TGTGCCAGTAGTATAACCAGCGGGAGACGCACAGATACGCAGTATTTT.